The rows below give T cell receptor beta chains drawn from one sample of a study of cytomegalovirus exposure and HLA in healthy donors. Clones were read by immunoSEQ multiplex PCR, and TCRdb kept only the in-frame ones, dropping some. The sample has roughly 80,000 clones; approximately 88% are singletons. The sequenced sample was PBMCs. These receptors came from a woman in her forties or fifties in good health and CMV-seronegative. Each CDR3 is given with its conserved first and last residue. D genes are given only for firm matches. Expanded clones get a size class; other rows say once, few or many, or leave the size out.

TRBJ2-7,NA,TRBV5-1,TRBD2,TGCGCCAGCAGCCGGGAGGTTAGCGGGGCCTCCTACGAGCAGTACTTC,CASSREVSGASYEQYF
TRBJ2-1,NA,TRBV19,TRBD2,TGTGCCAGTAGTATGACTAGCGGGGCGTACAATGAGCAGTTCTTC,CASSMTSGAYNEQFF
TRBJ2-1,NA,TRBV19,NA,TGTGCCAGTAGTATTGGGGGAGGGGGGAATGAGCAGTTCTTC,CASSIGGGGNEQFF
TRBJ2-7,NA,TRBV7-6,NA,TGTGCCAGCAGCCCCACAGGCCCGACCCCCTACGAGCAGTACTTC,CASSPTGPTPYEQYF
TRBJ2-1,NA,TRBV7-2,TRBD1,TGTGCCAGCAGCTTGCAAGGACAGGGGGCATTTTGGTTCTTC,CASSLQGQGAFWFF
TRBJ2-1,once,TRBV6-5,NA,TGTGCCAGCAGTTGGGCCCCAAGATCGGCCTACAATGAGCAGTTCTTC,CASSWAPRSAYNEQFF
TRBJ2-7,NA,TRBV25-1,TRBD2,TGTGCCAGCAGTGGGGGACTAGCGGGCGAGCAGTACTTC,CASSGGLAGEQYF
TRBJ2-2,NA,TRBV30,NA,TGTGCCTGGAGTGTACATATCACCGTCAAAGGGGAGCTGTTTTTT,CAWSVHITVKGELFF
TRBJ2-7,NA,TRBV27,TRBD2,TGTGCCAGCAGCCCAAACACGGCAGCGGGAGGTCGGGAGCAGTACTTC,CASSPNTAAGGREQYF
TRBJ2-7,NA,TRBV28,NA,TGTGCCAGCAGTTTACCCCCATACGAGCAGTACTTC,CASSLPPYEQYF
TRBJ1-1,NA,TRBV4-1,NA,TGCGCCAGCAGCCAACAGGGTTGGACTGAAGCTTTCTTT,CASSQQGWTEAFF
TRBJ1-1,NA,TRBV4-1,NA,TGCGCCAGCAGCCAAGCAACATCGATGAACACTGAAGCTTTCTTT,CASSQATSMNTEAFF
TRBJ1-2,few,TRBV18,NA,TGTGCCAGCTCACCGGGACACCACTTCTACTATGGCTACACCTTC,CASSPGHHFYYGYTF
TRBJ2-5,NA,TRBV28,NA,TGTGCCAGCAGTTCCCCCCGACGGAGCCAAGAGACCCAGTACTTC,CASSSPRRSQETQYF
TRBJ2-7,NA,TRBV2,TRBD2,TGTGCCAGCAGTGAGATGTCCGGACTAGCGTTATACGAGCAGTACTTC,CASSEMSGLALYEQYF
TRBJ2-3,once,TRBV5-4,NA,TGTGCCAGCAGCTCAACTAACACAGATACGCAGTATTTT,CASSSTNTDTQYF
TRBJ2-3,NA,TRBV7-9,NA,TGTGCCAGCAGCTCAACAGCAACAGATACGCAGTATTTT,CASSSTATDTQYF
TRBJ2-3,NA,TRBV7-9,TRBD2,TGTGCCAGCAGCTCGGGACTAGCGAGAAGCACAGATACGCAGTATTTT,CASSSGLARSTDTQYF
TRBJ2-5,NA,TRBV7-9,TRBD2,TGTGCCAGCAGCCCTCGACTAGCGGGACCGGAGGAGACCCAGTACTTC,CASSPRLAGPEETQYF
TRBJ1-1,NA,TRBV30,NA,TGTGCCTGGAGGGGAGATGGAGGGGTCGAGGCTTTCTTT,CAWRGDGGVEAFF
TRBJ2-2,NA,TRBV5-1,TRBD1,TGCGCCAGTCGGACAGGGGACACCGGGGAGCTGTTTTTT,CASRTGDTGELFF
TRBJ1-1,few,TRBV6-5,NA,TGTGCCAGCAGTCTATTAGAGAACACTGAAGCTTTCTTT,CASSLLENTEAFF
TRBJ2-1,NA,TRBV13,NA,TGTGCCAGCAGCTTAATAGGACCGAAGGGGCACAATGAGCAGTTCTTC,CASSLIGPKGHNEQFF
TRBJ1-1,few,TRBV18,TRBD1,TGTGCCAGCTCACTCTTCGGGACAGCTAACACTGAAGCTTTCTTT,CASSLFGTANTEAFF
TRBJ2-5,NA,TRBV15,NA,NA,CATSSLGMGERGAFQETQYF
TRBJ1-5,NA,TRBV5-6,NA,TGTGCCAGCAGCAAGCAAAATCAGCCCCAGCATTTT,CASSKQNQPQHF
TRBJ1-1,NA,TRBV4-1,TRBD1,TGCGCCAGCAGCCCTAGGACAGGGTTGGGTACTGAAGCTTTCTTT,CASSPRTGLGTEAFF
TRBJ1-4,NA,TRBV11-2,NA,TGTGCCAGCAGCTTCCTGGACAAGAATGAAAAACTGTTTTTT,CASSFLDKNEKLFF
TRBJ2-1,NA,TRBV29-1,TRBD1,TGCAGCATTGAAGCTTATTCCGGGACAGGGGCCAATGAGCAGTTCTTC,CSIEAYSGTGANEQFF
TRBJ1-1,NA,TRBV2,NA,TGTGCCAGCAGATCGGGGGAGGGTAACACTGAAGCTTTCTTT,CASRSGEGNTEAFF
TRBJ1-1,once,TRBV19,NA,TGTGCCAGTAGATGGGACTTACGGGGCACTGAAGCTTTCTTT,CASRWDLRGTEAFF
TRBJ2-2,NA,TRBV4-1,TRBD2,TGCGCCAGCAGCCTTACTAGCGGGAGGATTACCGGGGAGCTGTTTTTT,CASSLTSGRITGELFF
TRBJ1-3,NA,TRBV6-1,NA,TGTGCCAGCAGTGAAGGTACTGGAAACACCATATATTTT,CASSEGTGNTIYF
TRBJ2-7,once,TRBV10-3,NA,TGTGCCATCATGACGGACAGTTGGGAGCAGTACTTC,CAIMTDSWEQYF
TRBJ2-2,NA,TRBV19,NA,TGTGCCAGTAGTATAAAGCCCATCTTCGGGGAGCTGTTTTTT,CASSIKPIFGELFF
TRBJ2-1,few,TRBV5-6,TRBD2,TGTGCCAGCAGCCATGGGACTAGCGGGAGAAGGTTCGGGGATGAGCAGTTCTTC,CASSHGTSGRRFGDEQFF
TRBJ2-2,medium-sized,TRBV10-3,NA,TGTGCCATCAGCGGGACTAACACCGGGGAGCTGTTTTTT,CAISGTNTGELFF
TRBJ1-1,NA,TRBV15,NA,TGTGCCACCAGCAGAGCGATAACCACAGGGTCAGTCACTGAAGCTTTCTTT,CATSRAITTGSVTEAFF
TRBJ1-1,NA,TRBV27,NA,TGTGCCAGCAATAAACCACAGGGAAGCACTGAAGCTTTCTTT,CASNKPQGSTEAFF
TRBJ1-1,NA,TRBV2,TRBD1,TGTGCCAGCAGTGTCTTTACCGGGACAGGGGAGCGTGGCACTGAAGCTTTCTTT,CASSVFTGTGERGTEAFF
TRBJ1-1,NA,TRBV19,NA,TGTGCCAGTAGTATATCTTTTAACACTGAAGCTTTCTTT,CASSISFNTEAFF
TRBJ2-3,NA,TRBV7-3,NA,TGTGCCAGCAGCCCAGGCACACCAGATACGCAGTATTTT,CASSPGTPDTQYF
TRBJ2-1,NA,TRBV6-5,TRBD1,TGTGCCAGCAGTTATACAGGGGGCGGCTCCTACAATGAGCAGTTCTTC,CASSYTGGGSYNEQFF
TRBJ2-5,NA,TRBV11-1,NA,TGTGCCAGCAGCTTCGGTCAGGGGGGAGAGACCCAGTACTTC,CASSFGQGGETQYF
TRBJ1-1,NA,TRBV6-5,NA,TGTGCCAGCAGTTACTCGAACAGAAACACTGAAGCTTTCTTT,CASSYSNRNTEAFF
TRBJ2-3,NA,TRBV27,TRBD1,TGTGCCAGCAGTACCCGGGACAGGGGAGAATATTTT,CASSTRDRGEYF
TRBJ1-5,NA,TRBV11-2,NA,TGTGCCAGCAGCCAATCGACAGGTGCTCTCAATCAGCCCCAGCATTTT,CASSQSTGALNQPQHF
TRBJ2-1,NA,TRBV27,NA,TGTGCCAGCAGTTTACGACATTTACTAGTCCCCCTCTACAATGAGCAGTTCTTC,CASSLRHLLVPLYNEQFF
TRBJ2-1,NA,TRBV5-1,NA,TGCGCCAGCACTAACGATAAATCCTACAATGAGCAGTTCTTC,CASTNDKSYNEQFF
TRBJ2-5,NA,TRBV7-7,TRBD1,TGTGCTAGCAGCTTCACAGGGGGCATTGAGACCCAGTACTTC,CASSFTGGIETQYF
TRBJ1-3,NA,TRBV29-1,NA,TGCAGCGTTGAAAGCGGGAACACCATATATTTT,CSVESGNTIYF